Below are 10 T cell receptor beta chains sequenced from a single sample in a study of early T cells in non-severe SARS-CoV-2 infection. TCRdb recomputed calls from the 5' RACE reads with MiXCR, one row per CDR3 protein. The sample shows tens of thousands of distinct CDR3 sequences, about 11% of them seen only once. Sequenced input: whole blood. These receptors all stem from an adult who was a healthcare worker with PCR-confirmed SARS-CoV-2 infection or an uninfected control (not recorded which).

This clonotype appeared many times. The chain employs TRBV5-1 and TRBJ2-3; a weak D match, TRBD2 (6 bases). CDR1 and CDR2 (germline): SGHRS, YFSETQ. Trimming cost V 0 bases and J 3 bases, with 20 bases left between them. The CDR3 sequence is 18 residues long. CDR3 DNA: TGCGCCAGCAGCTTGGGAATATGGGCGGGGATTGGGACAGATACGCAGTATTTT. It is translated as CASSLGIWAGIGTDTQYF.

In its sample, this clonotype was seen many times. The V gene is TRBV29-1, the J gene TRBJ2-5; 7 nucleotides align to TRBD1. Germline-derived CDR1 and CDR2 are SQVTM and ANQGSEA. The CDR3 contains 12 residues. The V and J ends lost 8 bases and 2 bases, in that order; junction bases with no gene match: 5. The CDR3 sequence is CSYRGTQETQYF. The CDR3 bases are TGCAGCTACAGGGGAACTCAAGAGACCCAGTACTTC.

The chain carries TRBV18 and TRBJ2-5; perhaps TRBD1 as D (6 bases). The CDR3 runs to 14 residues. From germline, CDR1 is KGHSH and CDR2 LQKENI. V lost 3 bases and J lost 0, with 8 bases in between. Here the CDR3 DNA reads TGTGCCAGCTCACCGGCAGGGGACCAAGAGACCCAGTACTTC. Amino acid sequence: CASSPAGDQETQYF.

This clonotype came up a few times. The chain carries TRBV7-2 and TRBJ2-7, with 10 positions matching TRBD2. CDR3 length: 16 residues. V trimming: 5 bases; J trimming: 1 base; junction bases outside the gene matches: 8. Germline V gene lookup returns CDR1 SGHTA and CDR2 FQGNSA. The CDR3 is CASSLDSSGGSYEQYF. DNA for the CDR3: TGTGCCAGCAGCCTAGATTCTAGCGGGGGTTCCTACGAGCAGTACTTC.

This chain uses TRBV24-1 with TRBJ2-2; the match to TRBD2 covers 10 bases. V lost 8 bases to trimming and J lost 4 bases; unmatched junction nucleotides: 9. Germline assignment: CDR1 KGHDR and CDR2 SFDVKD. The CDR3 is made up of 16 amino acids. Here the CDR3 DNA reads TGTGCCACCACCCCTTGGGCTAGCGGGGGCACCGGGGAGCTGTTTTTT. Amino acid sequence: CATTPWASGGTGELFF.

Many counts were recorded for this clonotype. The genes are TRBV19 and TRBJ2-6; D unclear. The CDR3 runs to 16 residues. The ends were cut back, 7 bases at V and 3 bases at J, with 16 bases in the middle. Germline loops: CDR1 LNHDA, CDR2 SQIVND (reference sequence). The CDR3 spells CASNHRFQGGANVLTF. The CDR3 DNA reads TGTGCCAGTAACCATAGGTTTCAAGGTGGGGCCAACGTCCTGACTTTC.

This clonotype came up a few times. The chain recombines TRBV6-1 with TRBJ2-1, with 11 nucleotides matching TRBD2. With 5 bases clipped from V and 9 bases from J, the junction kept 9 bases outside the gene matches. Germline-derived CDR1 and CDR2 are MNHNS and SASEGT. The CDR3 covers 15 residues. The CDR3 bases are TGTGCCAGCAGTCCTCTTAGCGGGGGGGCGTTTGAGCAGTTCTTC. Protein sequence: CASSPLSGGAFEQFF.

This clonotype was seen at least ten times. The rearrangement joins TRBV18 to TRBJ2-7; TRBD2 agrees at 10 bases. Germline-derived CDR1 and CDR2 are KGHSH and LQKENI. V was clipped by 1 base and J by 6 bases; unmatched bases: 12. The CDR3 is made up of 17 amino acids. CDR3 amino acids: CASSPLGSGGALVEQYF. The CDR3 DNA reads TGTGCCAGCTCACCACTGGGGAGCGGGGGGGCTCTCGTCGAGCAGTACTTC. Combining the CDR3 with reference TRBV18 and TRBJ2-7 gives the whole variable domain NAGVMQNPRHLVRRRGQEARLRCSPMKGHSHVYWYRQLPEEGLKFMVYLQKENIIDESGMPKERFSAEFPKEGPSILRIQQVVRGDSAAYFCASSPLGSGGALVEQYFGPGTRLTVT.

The rearrangement links TRBV12-2 to TRBJ1-5; the DNA was not used to check the table's D call, TRBD1. TRBV12-2 is a pseudogene. The CDR3 is 15 residues long. CDR3 in DNA: TGTGCAAGTCGCTTAGGGACAGGGGCGCATCAGCCCCAGCATTTT. This encodes CASRLGTGAHQPQHF.

This clonotype has more than one count but fewer than ten. The chain recombines TRBV20-1 with TRBJ2-5; either TRBD1 or TRBD2 may supply D (5 bases each). The CDR3 extends over 14 amino acids. Germline CDR1 and CDR2: DFQATT and SNEGSKA (reference sequence). Trimming stripped 6 bases from V and 2 bases from J, with 16 bases between. Here the CDR3 DNA reads TGCAGTGCAGGGGCCTATAGCGCGCAAGAGACCCAGTACTTC. Its translation: CSAGAYSAQETQYF.